This TCR beta chain comes out of a study of a mutant IDH1 vaccine in newly diagnosed glioma. As for the study in general: Radiotherapy, temozolomide, or both had been given previously, and both were given to most.

Comments on this clone: What it binds is not known.

Documented time point: week 23, last vaccination. Topical imiquimod accompanied each vaccine dose, which consisted of 300 ug of mutant IDH1 20-mer peptide. New WHO grade 3 or 4 IDH1-mutant, ATRX-lost astrocytomas were present in all donors. CDR3 size: 13 residues. Trimming pared 0 bases from V and 5 bases from J, leaving 5 bases between. Looked up from germline, CDR1 is SGHAT and CDR2 is FQNNGV. The assay was immunoSEQ multiplex PCR, and TCRdb's table has in-frame clones only and misses some. The sample yields 26,000 or so clones, roughly 80% seen once. J is TRBJ1-5 and V is TRBV11-2; D is ambiguous. Sequences were derived from PBMCs, sampled from a glioma patient whose treatment included an IDH1 peptide vaccine. The sequence derives from a young woman with glioma. The CDR3 is CASSLERDQPQHF. The CDR3 coding sequence is TGTGCCAGCAGCTTAGAAAGAGATCAGCCCCAGCATTTT.